Below, 18 T cell receptor beta chains from the same sample are listed, as sequenced in a study of T cell changes during pregnancy in multiple sclerosis. Sequencing used immunoSEQ multiplex PCR; TCRdb keeps in-frame clones, though not all of them. The data hold 55,000 to 65,000 clones, with roughly 92% observed a single time. The material was peripheral blood, obtained in the second trimester of pregnancy. The receptors come from a female donor with multiple sclerosis, enrolled in a pregnancy study.

V usage is TRBV28 and J usage is TRBJ2-2, with TRBD1 identical over 10 bases. The J segment lost 3 bases and the V segment lost 6 bases, leaving 7 bases of the junction unmatched. This CDR3 comprises 16 residues. Germline CDR1 reads MDHEN; CDR2 reads SYDVKM. The CDR3 nucleotides are TGTGCCAGCAGACCCCCGGGACAGGGGCACACCGGGGAGCTGTTTTTT. Protein sequence: CASRPPGQGHTGELFF.

The sample holds one count of this clone. The rearrangement uses TRBV6-7 and TRBJ2-1; 10 positions agree with TRBD2. TRBV6-7 is designated an ORF whose function remains uncertain. CDR3 size: 17 residues. The V gene end was trimmed by 3 bases and the J gene end by 0 bases; junction bases not matched to a gene: 5. CDR3 sequence reads: CASSYWPSGGSYNEQFF. Written as DNA, the CDR3 is TGTGCCAGCAGTTATTGGCCTAGCGGGGGCTCCTACAATGAGCAGTTCTTC.

This chain joins TRBV5-1 and TRBJ1-2; 9 nucleotides line up with TRBD1. The germline V gene has CDR1 SGHRS and CDR2 YFSETQ. V shed 3 bases, J shed 5 bases, and the junction held 8 bases outside the gene matches. The CDR3 contains 15 residues. The CDR3 here is CASSWGTGYGYGYTF. The DNA for the CDR3 is TGCGCCAGCAGCTGGGGGACAGGGTATGGTTATGGCTACACCTTC.

The chain carries TRBV28 and TRBJ2-1; 13 bases match TRBD2. V lost 5 bases and J lost 8; bases outside the gene matches: 12. In germline, CDR1 is MDHEN, CDR2 SYDVKM. The CDR3 sequence is 17 residues long. The CDR3 loop is CASSAGTSGIVQHEQFF. CDR3 DNA: TGTGCCAGCAGTGCCGGGACTAGCGGGATTGTACAGCATGAGCAGTTCTTC.

The J gene is TRBJ1-5, the V gene TRBV19; D remains unclear. V gave up 4 bases and J gave up 8 bases, with 9 bases separating them. Germline V gene sequence: CDR1 LNHDA, CDR2 SQIVND (reference sequence). The length of the CDR3 is 12 residues. This CDR3 reads CASSKGSEPQHF. The CDR3 nucleotides read TGTGCCAGTAGTAAAGGGAGTGAGCCCCAGCATTTT.

The gene calls are TRBV30 and TRBJ1-1, with D tentatively TRBD1 (5 bases). Trimming took 1 base from V and 4 from J, leaving 7 bases between them. The CDR3 contains 12 residues. CDR1 is GTSNPN and CDR2 is SVGIG in the germline V gene (reference sequence). The CDR3 nucleotides read TGTGCCTGGAGTGGCGACAGCACTGAAGCTTTCTTT. Residues: CAWSGDSTEAFF.

This clone showed up just once. The chain combines TRBV13 with TRBJ2-2; D not certain. The CDR3 has 12 residues. Germline CDR1 and CDR2: PRHDT and FYEKMQ (reference sequence). The V end was cut by 5 bases, the J end by 5 bases, with 6 bases between. CDR3: CASSTETGELFF. The CDR3 DNA reads as TGTGCCAGCAGCACAGAAACCGGGGAGCTGTTTTTT.

The chain carries TRBV27 and TRBJ2-1, with D possibly matching TRBD2 (6 bases). From germline, CDR1 is MNHEY and CDR2 SMNVEV (reference sequence). This CDR3 comprises 13 residues. V lost 8 bases to trimming and J lost 4 bases, with 12 bases between them. The CDR3: CASRAGGYNEQFF. As DNA, the CDR3 is TGTGCCAGCCGAGCGGGTGGGTACAATGAGCAGTTCTTC.

This clone was counted once. The germline gene is not matched at one end of the junction; a read error may be the cause. The CDR3 is CASSEDSGENF. The CDR3 DNA sequence: TGTGCCAGCAGTGAAGACTCAGGGGAGAACTTC. The rearrangement uses TRBV2 and TRBJ2-7, with D possibly being TRBD1 (6 bases). Germline CDR1 is SNHLY and CDR2 is FYNNEI. The CDR3 has 11 amino acids.

The J gene is TRBJ1-1, the V gene TRBV19, with 7 bases fitting TRBD1. V gave up 6 bases and J gave up 0 bases; unmatched junction bases: 4. The CDR3 runs to 14 residues. Looked up from germline, CDR1 is LNHDA and CDR2 is SQIVND (reference sequence). The DNA for the CDR3 is TGTGCCAGTAGCCTACAGGGGATGAACACTGAAGCTTTCTTT. Translated: CASSLQGMNTEAFF.

The chain couples TRBV20-1 to TRBJ2-1; D remains unclear. Germline V gives CDR1 DFQATT, CDR2 SNEGSKA (reference sequence). Trimming cost V 1 base and J 9 bases, with 4 bases left between them. This CDR3 contains 10 residues. CDR3 region: CSARAVEQFF. The CDR3 bases are TGCAGTGCTAGAGCGGTTGAGCAGTTCTTC.

The chain recombines TRBV7-2 with TRBJ1-2; 7 bases line up with TRBD1. The CDR3 has 12 residues. Trimming at V came to 5 bases and at J to 8 bases, leaving 5 bases not matched to a gene. Germline CDR1 SGHTA, CDR2 FQGNSA. DNA of the CDR3: TGTGCCAGCAGCGGATACAGGGGAGGCTACACCTTC. Its translation is CASSGYRGGYTF.

Turning to this clone: One end of the junction is discordant with germline, which a read error may explain. V gene TRBV7-7 combines with J gene TRBJ2-2; perhaps TRBD1 as D (5 bases). CDR1 SSHAT and CDR2 FNYEAQ come from the germline V gene (reference sequence). The CDR3 covers 16 residues. The CDR3 nucleotides are TGTGCTAGCAGCTTGGGGTTTGGAGCAGGGAAAGGGGAGCTGTTTTTT. This codes for CASSLGFGAGKGELFF.

The genes are TRBV19 and TRBJ2-5; tentative D call: TRBD2 (5 bases). The germline gives CDR1 LNHDA, CDR2 SQIVND (reference sequence). This CDR3 has 15 residues. Trimming cost V 5 bases and J 5 bases, with 18 bases left between them. CDR3 DNA sequence: TGTGCCAGTAGTTCAGGAGGTGGTAGAGGCGAGACCCAGTACTTC. The encoded protein is CASSSGGGRGETQYF.

The rearrangement uses TRBV7-2 and TRBJ2-1; 9 bases match TRBD2. V lost 5 bases to trimming and J lost 7 bases; unmatched junction nucleotides: 18. The CDR3 loop spans 18 amino acids. Germline lookup yields CDR1 SGHTA and CDR2 FQGNSA. As DNA, the CDR3 is TGTGCCAGCAGCCCGCGTGTGAACTTAGCGGGAGTAAGGAATGAGCAGTTCTTC. This sequence encodes CASSPRVNLAGVRNEQFF. The full variable domain, with the rest looked up from reference TRBV7-2 and TRBJ2-1, is GAGVSQSPSNKVTEKGKDVELRCDPISGHTALYWYRQSLGQGLEFLIYFQGNSAPDKSGLPSDRFSAERTGGSVSTLTIQRTQQEDSAVYLCASSPRVNLAGVRNEQFFGPGTRLTVL.

The rearrangement joins TRBV9 to TRBJ2-3; 7 bases match TRBD1. This CDR3 contains 17 residues. V trimming: 3 bases; J trimming: 1 base; junction bases outside the gene matches: 11. Germline V lookup: CDR1 SGDLS, CDR2 YYNGEE. The DNA for the CDR3 is TGTGCCAGCAGCGACGACAGGGTGGTTTTGGGCACAGATACGCAGTATTTT. Amino acids: CASSDDRVVLGTDTQYF.

This chain links TRBV4-3 with TRBJ2-7; 11 nucleotides match TRBD2. V gave up 2 bases and J gave up 6 bases; unmatched junction bases: 6. CDR1 and CDR2 (germline): LGHNA, YSLEER. The CDR3 is made up of 15 amino acids. DNA of the CDR3: TGCGCCAGCAGCCAATTTCTAGCGGGAGGTCGCGAGCAGTACTTC. This encodes CASSQFLAGGREQYF.

This rearrangement joins TRBV19 to TRBJ1-4; D remains ambiguous. From germline, CDR1 is LNHDA and CDR2 SQIVND (reference sequence). V was trimmed by 0 bases and J by 4 bases, leaving 9 bases between them. The CDR3 is made up of 15 amino acids. The CDR3 here is CASSIDLSVNEKLFF. DNA of the CDR3: TGTGCCAGTAGTATAGATCTGTCGGTTAATGAAAAACTGTTTTTT.